The sequence of this T cell receptor beta chain was determined in a study of blood T cell repertoires in COVID-19. Only in-frame clones appear in the TCRdb table, and some are missing; sequencing was by immunoSEQ multiplex PCR. This table holds around 84,000 clones, approximately 82% found once. Looked up from germline, CDR1 is LGHDT and CDR2 is YNNKEL (reference sequence). The CDR3 is 15 amino acids. The trim removed 2 bases at V and 3 bases at J, leaving 4 bases unmatched. Sequencing was carried out using peripheral blood. The rearrangement links TRBV3-1 (or the pseudogene TRBV3-2) to TRBJ2-3; 8 nucleotides align to TRBD1. The sequence came from a man older than 75 with active or convalescent COVID-19. CDR3 in DNA: TGTGCCAGCAGCCAATCCTGGACAGGGACAGATACGCAGTATTTT. It is translated as CASSQSWTGTDTQYF.